This T cell receptor beta chain is from a study of blood T cell repertoires in COVID-19. At the level of the study: The United States, Italy and Spain were the sources of the acute and convalescent COVID-19 samples.

CDR3 size: 14 residues. The V gene's germline CDR1 is SGHAT and CDR2 FQNNGV. V was pared by 9 bases and J by 1 base, with 8 bases of the junction left unmatched. The assay was immunoSEQ multiplex PCR, and TCRdb's table has in-frame clones only and misses some. The table includes 160,000 or so clones, under 90% detected once. Living in 24 US areas, the participants were between 18 and 89 years of age. In Cohort 3, a recovered donor had either two negative PCRs, clearance, or symptom resolution. The rearrangement uses TRBV11-2 and TRBJ2-5, with TRBD2 matching over 7 bases. The sequence derives from a man between 60 and 75 years old who had recovered from COVID-19. Sequenced input: PBMCs or T cells enriched from blood (not recorded which). For the CDR3, the DNA is TGTGCCAGTTCGTGGCTAGCGGTCCAAGAGACCCAGTACTTC. Encoded protein: CASSWLAVQETQYF. Together with reference TRBV11-2 and TRBJ2-5, the CDR3 gives the full variable domain: EAGVAQSPRYKIIEKRQSVAFWCNPISGHATLYWYQQILGQGPKLLIQFQNNGVVDDSQLPKDRFSAERLKGVDSTLKIQPAKLEDSAVYLCASSWLAVQETQYFGPGTRLLVL.